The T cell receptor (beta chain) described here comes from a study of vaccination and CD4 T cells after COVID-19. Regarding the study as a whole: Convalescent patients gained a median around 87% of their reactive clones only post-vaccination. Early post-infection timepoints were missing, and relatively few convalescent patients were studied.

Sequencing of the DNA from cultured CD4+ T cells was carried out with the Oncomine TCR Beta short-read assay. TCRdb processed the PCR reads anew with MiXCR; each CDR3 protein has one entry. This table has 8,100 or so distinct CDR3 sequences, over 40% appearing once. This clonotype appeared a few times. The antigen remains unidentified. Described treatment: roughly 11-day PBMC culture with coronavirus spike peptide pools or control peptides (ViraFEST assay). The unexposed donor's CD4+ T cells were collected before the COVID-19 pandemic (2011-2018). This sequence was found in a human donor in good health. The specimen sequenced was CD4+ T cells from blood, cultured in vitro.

CDR3 in DNA: TGTGCCAGCAGGACCCTCGGTGGAGGGCGTTACCAAGCTTTCTTT. This encodes CASRTLGGGRYQAFF. The rearrangement joins TRBV6-1 to TRBJ1-1; D unclear. Trimming pared 6 bases from V and 9 bases from J, leaving 23 bases between. The CDR3 covers 15 residues. Germline CDR1 reads MNHNS; CDR2 reads SASEGT.